Given below is one T cell receptor (beta chain) in context. The data stem from a study of blood T cell repertoires in COVID-19. The table came from immunoSEQ multiplex PCR; TCRdb's copy has only in-frame clones and leaves some out. The sample carries around 130,000 clones, 82% recorded once. V dropped 0 bases and J dropped 8 bases, with 13 bases sitting between them. CDR3 size: 15 residues. CDR1 MNHEY and CDR2 SVGAGI come from the germline V gene. The chain combines TRBV6-5 with TRBJ1-4; the D gene is possibly TRBD1 (5 bases). The receptor was isolated from a woman aged 80 or over with acute or convalescent COVID-19. Sequenced material: peripheral blood. This chain's CDR3 is CASSYSGVADEKLFF. DNA of the CDR3: TGTGCCAGCAGTTACTCAGGGGTCGCGGACGAAAAACTGTTTTTT.